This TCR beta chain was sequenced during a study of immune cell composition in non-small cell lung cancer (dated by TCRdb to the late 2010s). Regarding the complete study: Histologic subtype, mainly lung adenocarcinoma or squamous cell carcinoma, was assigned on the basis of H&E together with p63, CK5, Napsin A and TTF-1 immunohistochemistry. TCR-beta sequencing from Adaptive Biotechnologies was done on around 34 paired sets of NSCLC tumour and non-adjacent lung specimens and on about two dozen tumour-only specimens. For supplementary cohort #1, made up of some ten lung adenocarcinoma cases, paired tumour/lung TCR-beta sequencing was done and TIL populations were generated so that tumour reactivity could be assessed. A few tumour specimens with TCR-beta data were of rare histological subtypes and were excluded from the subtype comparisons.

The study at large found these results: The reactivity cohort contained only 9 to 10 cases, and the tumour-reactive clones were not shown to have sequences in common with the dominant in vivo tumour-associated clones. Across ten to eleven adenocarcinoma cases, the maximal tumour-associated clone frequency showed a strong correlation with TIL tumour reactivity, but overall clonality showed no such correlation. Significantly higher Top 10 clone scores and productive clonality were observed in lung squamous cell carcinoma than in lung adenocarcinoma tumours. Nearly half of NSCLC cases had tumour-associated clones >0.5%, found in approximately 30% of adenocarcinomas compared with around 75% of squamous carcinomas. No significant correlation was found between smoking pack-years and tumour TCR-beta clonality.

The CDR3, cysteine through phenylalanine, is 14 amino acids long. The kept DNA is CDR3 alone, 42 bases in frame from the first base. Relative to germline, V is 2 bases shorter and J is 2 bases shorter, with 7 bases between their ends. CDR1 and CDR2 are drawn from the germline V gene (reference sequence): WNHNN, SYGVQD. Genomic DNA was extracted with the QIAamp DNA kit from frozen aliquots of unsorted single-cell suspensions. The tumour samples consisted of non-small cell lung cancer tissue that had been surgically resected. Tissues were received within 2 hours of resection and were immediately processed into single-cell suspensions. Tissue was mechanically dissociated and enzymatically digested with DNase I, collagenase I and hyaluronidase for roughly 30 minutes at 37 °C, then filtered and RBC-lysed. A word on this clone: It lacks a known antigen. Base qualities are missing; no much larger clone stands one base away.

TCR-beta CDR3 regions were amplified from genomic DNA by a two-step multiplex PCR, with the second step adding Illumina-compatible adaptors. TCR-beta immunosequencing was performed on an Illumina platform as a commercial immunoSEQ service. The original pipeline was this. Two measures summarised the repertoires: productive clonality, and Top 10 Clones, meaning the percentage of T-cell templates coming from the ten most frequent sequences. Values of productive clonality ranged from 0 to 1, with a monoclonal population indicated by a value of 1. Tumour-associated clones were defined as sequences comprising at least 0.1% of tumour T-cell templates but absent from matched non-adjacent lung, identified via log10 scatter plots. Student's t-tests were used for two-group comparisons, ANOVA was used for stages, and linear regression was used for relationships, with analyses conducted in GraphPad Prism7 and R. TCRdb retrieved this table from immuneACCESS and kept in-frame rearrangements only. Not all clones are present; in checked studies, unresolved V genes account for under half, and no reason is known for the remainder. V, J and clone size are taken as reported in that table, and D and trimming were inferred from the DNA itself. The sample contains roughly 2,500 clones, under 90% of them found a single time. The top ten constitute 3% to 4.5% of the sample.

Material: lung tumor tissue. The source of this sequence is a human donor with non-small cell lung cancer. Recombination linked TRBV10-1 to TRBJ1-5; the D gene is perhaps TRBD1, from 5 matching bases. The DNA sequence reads TGCGCCAGCAGTGAGGAACAGGGCAATCAGCCCCAGCATTTT. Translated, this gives CASSEEQGNQPQHF.